This T cell receptor beta chain appears in the sequencing data of a study of T cells expressing NK-cell markers. Study context: Sorted CD3+CD56-NKG2C+, CD3+CD56+NKG2C+ and CD3+CD56+NKG2C- T cells supplied the TCR beta repertoires. HCMV serostatus: most of the eight sequenced donors positive, one negative.

TCRdb reprocessed the 5' RACE reads, keeping one entry per CDR3 protein, no DNA. Recorded here are 400,000 to 500,000 distinct CDR3 sequences; the top ten clones represent 7.3%. The sequenced sample consisted of blood T cells: a sorted CD56 or NKG2C T cell subset, CD4+ or CD8+ T cells, or bulk PBMC T cells (not recorded which). The origin of this receptor is a woman aged 18 to 75 in good health.

Here the CDR3 reads CAWDPARTSYGYTF. J is TRBJ1-2 and V is TRBV30. Germline V CDR1 and CDR2: GTSNPN, SVGIG (reference sequence). The CDR3 loop spans 14 amino acids.